These 12 T cell receptor beta chains were sequenced from one sample in a study of post-analysis software for immune sequencing data (dated by TCRdb to the mid-2010s). The library came from PCR. The data were produced on an Illumina HiSeq 2500. Unique molecular identifiers were incorporated into TCR beta cDNA libraries to reduce PCR and sequencing biases. TCRdb redid the processing of the public reads, applying fastp at Q25 and MiXCR, and retained in-frame beta chains. Rows matching on CDR3 protein sequence are summarized as one entry with the most common DNA and genes. For this sample the table gives hundreds of thousands of distinct CDR3 sequences, of which approximately 30% were detected only once. Of the sample, around 0.55% falls within the top ten clones. Points the paper makes about the study in general: A handful of TRBV segments, including TRBV5-6, TRBV5-1 and TRBV20-1, were significantly more frequent in patients than controls.

No antigens are known for them. Sequenced sample: blood. The receptors derive from a girl aged 5-17 years with multiple sclerosis.

This clonotype was found a few times. The chain couples TRBV5-5 to TRBJ2-1; 9 bases are a match to TRBD2. Germline CDR1 and CDR2: SGHKS and YYEKEE (reference sequence). The CDR3 runs to 16 residues. With 5 bases clipped from V and 3 bases from J, the junction kept 9 bases outside the gene matches. Here the CDR3 DNA reads TGTGCCAGCAGTACCTTAGCGGGAGAGGGCTACAATGAGCAGTTCTTC. It yields the protein CASSTLAGEGYNEQFF.

This clonotype was seen repeatedly, ten times or more. The chain employs TRBV4-2 and TRBJ2-5; TRBD2 might be the D (6 bases). Trimming left V 4 bases short and J 3 bases short, with 12 bases between. In germline, CDR1 is LGHNA, CDR2 YNFKEQ. The CDR3 runs to 14 residues. CDR3 nucleotide sequence: TGTGCCAGCAGCCGGCGGGACGCAGAAGAGACCCAGTACTTC. Translation gives CASSRRDAEETQYF.

J is TRBJ2-6 and V is TRBV20-1; D may be TRBD1 (6 bases). CDR3 length: 16 residues. Germline CDR1 and CDR2: DFQATT and SNEGSKA (reference sequence). V was pared by 6 bases and J by 0 bases, with 15 bases between. This CDR3 is CSAPRTATSGANVLTF. The CDR3 DNA reads as TGCAGTGCCCCGAGGACAGCCACCTCTGGGGCCAACGTCCTGACTTTC.

This clonotype was seen more than once but under ten times. The chain carries TRBV18 and TRBJ1-1, with D uncertain. The CDR3 is 15 amino acids. Trimming left V 2 bases short and J 1 base short, with 11 bases between. Germline V gene lookup returns CDR1 KGHSH and CDR2 LQKENI. The CDR3 DNA sequence: TGTGCCAGCTCACCAGAGGCGGGCGGGAACACTGAAGCTTTCTTT. This gives the protein CASSPEAGGNTEAFF.

This clonotype was observed at least ten times. V is TRBV20-1 and J is TRBJ2-7; D is undetermined. There are 13 residues in the CDR3. The germline gives CDR1 DFQATT, CDR2 SNEGSKA (reference sequence). V was clipped by 5 bases and J by 2 bases, with 13 bases between them. The CDR3 sequence is CSARSQEPYEQYF. CDR3 coding DNA: TGCAGTGCTCGAAGCCAGGAACCCTACGAGCAGTACTTC.

Notes on this clonotype: A much larger clonotype is one base distant, so this may be a read error. V gene TRBV12-3 or TRBV12-4 combines with J gene TRBJ2-3, with D possibly being TRBD2 (6 bases). CDR3 length equals 15 residues. CDR3 sequence: CANSATRPSTDTQYF. The DNA of the CDR3 is TGTGCCAACAGTGCGACTAGGCCGAGCACAGATACGCAGTATTTT.

The V call is TRBV2, the J call TRBJ2-1; no reliable D call. Looked up from germline, CDR1 is SNHLY and CDR2 is FYNNEI. Trimming took off 8 bases at V and 0 bases at J, with 5 bases between the two ends. The CDR3 runs to 12 residues. The CDR3 sequence: CASPSSYNEQFF. DNA for the CDR3: TGTGCCAGCCCTAGCTCCTACAATGAGCAGTTCTTC.

V and J are TRBV20-1 and TRBJ1-5; D is uncertain. Trimming stripped 3 bases from V and 3 bases from J, with 12 bases between. Germline CDR1 and CDR2: DFQATT and SNEGSKA (reference sequence). The CDR3 loop spans 14 amino acids. The CDR3 protein is CSARHGAINQPQHF. The DNA for the CDR3 is TGCAGTGCTAGGCACGGAGCCATCAATCAGCCCCAGCATTTT.

This clonotype was observed a few times. This chain links TRBV6-2 or TRBV6-3 with TRBJ2-1, with D perhaps TRBD2 (6 bases). The CDR3 length is 16 residues. CDR1 is MNHEY, CDR2 SVGEGT, per germline. V dropped 6 bases and J dropped 9 bases, with 24 bases sitting between them. The CDR3 nucleotides are TGTGCCAGCAGAGAAGTGGGGTGGACTAACTCCGGTGAGCAGTTCTTC. Translated, it gives CASREVGWTNSGEQFF.

The chain combines TRBV14 with TRBJ2-7; D remains ambiguous. V was cut by 2 bases and J by 5 bases, with 7 bases left in between. The CDR3 runs 12 residues. Germline assignment: CDR1 SGHDN and CDR2 FVKESK. The CDR3 region has the DNA TGTGCCAGCAGCCAACGTACAGACGAGCAGTACTTC. Translation: CASSQRTDEQYF.

This clonotype has just a few counts. This may be a read error: a much more frequent sequence differs by one nucleotide. The V gene is TRBV5-5, the J gene TRBJ2-5; D perhaps matches TRBD2 (7 bases). The CDR3 extends over 14 amino acids. CDR1 SGHKS and CDR2 YYEKEE come from the germline V gene (reference sequence). The V and J ends lost 3 bases and 4 bases respectively, with 13 bases between them. The CDR3 is CASSWEGGRETQYF. DNA for the CDR3: TGTGCCAGCAGCTGGGAGGGGGGGCGAGAGACCCAGTACTTC.

The V and J genes are TRBV28 and TRBJ2-1; D is perhaps TRBD1 or TRBD2 (5 bases each). Germline CDR1 MDHEN, CDR2 SYDVKM. The V end was cut by 6 bases, the J end by 2 bases, with 14 bases between. CDR3 size: 15 residues. CDR3 in DNA: TGTGCCAGCAGCCTGTCGGGACCCACCTACAATGAGCAGTTCTTC. Translating gives CASSLSGPTYNEQFF. Drawing the rest from reference TRBV28 and TRBJ2-1, the complete variable domain is DVKVTQSSRYLVKRTGEKVFLECVQDMDHENMFWYRQDPGLGLRLIYFSYDVKMKEKGDIPEGYSVSREKKERFSLILESASTNQTSMYLCASSLSGPTYNEQFFGPGTRLTVL.